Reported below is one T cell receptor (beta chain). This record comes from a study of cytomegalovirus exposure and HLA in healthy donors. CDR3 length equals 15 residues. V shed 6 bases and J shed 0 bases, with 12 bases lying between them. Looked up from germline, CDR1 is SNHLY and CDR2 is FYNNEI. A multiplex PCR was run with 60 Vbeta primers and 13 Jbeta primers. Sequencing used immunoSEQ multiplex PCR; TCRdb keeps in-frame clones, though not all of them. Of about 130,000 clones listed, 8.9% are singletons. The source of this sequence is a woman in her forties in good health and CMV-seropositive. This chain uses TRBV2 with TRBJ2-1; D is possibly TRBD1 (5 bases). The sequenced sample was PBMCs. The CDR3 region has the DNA TGTGCCAGCAGAGTAGGGGATGGCTCCTACAATGAGCAGTTCTTC. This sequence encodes CASRVGDGSYNEQFF.